Presented here are 19 T cell receptor beta chains from one specimen sequenced in a study of T cell responses to AZD1222 COVID-19 vaccine. Generated by immunoSEQ multiplex PCR, the TCRdb table keeps only in-frame clones and is missing some. The top ten hold 0.75% to 1% of the sample, which has more than 140,000 clones, about 92% seen once. The sample consisted of peripheral blood, taken on day 0 of MenACWY control vaccination. These receptors all come from an adult in good health.

The chain employs TRBV3-1 (or the pseudogene TRBV3-2) and TRBJ2-1, with D perhaps TRBD2 (5 bases). V gave up 0 bases and J gave up 4 bases, with 10 bases separating them. Germline lookup yields CDR1 LGHDT and CDR2 YNNKEL (reference sequence). The CDR3 has 15 amino acids. CDR3 nucleotide sequence: TGTGCCAGCAGCCAAGATCGCAAGCGGTACAATGAGCAGTTCTTC. It yields the protein CASSQDRKRYNEQFF.

In this sample, this clone turned up once. The chain couples TRBV3-1 (or the pseudogene TRBV3-2) to TRBJ2-1; no clear D gene. Trimming cost V 4 bases and J 7 bases, with 8 bases left between them. Germline lookup yields CDR1 LGHDT and CDR2 YNNKEL (reference sequence). The CDR3 is 12 amino acids. In DNA form, the CDR3 reads TGTGCCAGCAGCCTGCCCGCTAATGAGCAGTTCTTC. Protein sequence: CASSLPANEQFF.

The chain has TRBV29-1 and TRBJ1-2, with D perhaps TRBD1 (6 bases). Per germline, CDR1 SQVTM and CDR2 ANQGSEA. Trimming pared 5 bases from V and 8 bases from J, leaving 18 bases between. CDR3 length equals 13 residues. DNA for the CDR3: TGCAGCGTTCCCAACAGGGCCAGAGTGGGCTACACCTTC. It codes for CSVPNRARVGYTF.

The chain links TRBV6-5 to TRBJ1-2, with 8 nucleotides matching TRBD1. V lost 5 bases and J lost 6; bases outside the gene matches: 8. CDR1 is MNHEY and CDR2 is SVGAGI in the germline V gene. CDR3 length: 14 amino acids. The CDR3 DNA reads TGTGCCAGCAGTCCCAGCCAGGGGGCTAATGGCTACACCTTC. Encoded protein: CASSPSQGANGYTF.

The CDR3 loop reads CASSLSAISGNTIYF. The CDR3 DNA is TGTGCCAGCAGCTTAAGTGCGATCTCTGGAAACACCATATATTTT. The chain links TRBV7-2 to TRBJ1-3; D uncertain. The germline V gene encodes CDR1 SGHTA and CDR2 FQGNSA. CDR3 length equals 15 residues. With 2 bases removed from V and 0 bases from J, the gap between germline ends came to 8 bases.

The chain combines TRBV7-9 with TRBJ1-1; D is ambiguous. The V end was cut by 5 bases, the J end by 8 bases, with 12 bases between. Germline values: CDR1 SEHNR, CDR2 FQNEAQ (reference sequence). CDR3 length equals 12 residues. The CDR3 here is CASSHTGEEAFF. The CDR3 nucleotides read TGTGCCAGCAGCCACACGGGCGAGGAAGCTTTCTTT.

This clone has a handful of counts. This chain joins TRBV11-2 and TRBJ2-3; 9 bases agree with TRBD1. Germline V gives CDR1 SGHAT, CDR2 FQNNGV. The V segment lost 3 bases and the J segment 5 bases; nucleotides outside the gene matches: 3. This CDR3 comprises 14 residues. The CDR3 nucleotides are TGTGCCAGCAGCTTCGGGACAGGGATAGATACGCAGTATTTT. It encodes CASSFGTGIDTQYF. The full variable domain, completed using reference TRBV11-2 and TRBJ2-3, is EAGVAQSPRYKIIEKRQSVAFWCNPISGHATLYWYQQILGQGPKLLIQFQNNGVVDDSQLPKDRFSAERLKGVDSTLKIQPAKLEDSAVYLCASSFGTGIDTQYFGPGTRLTVL.

The chain employs TRBV27 and TRBJ2-5; a possible D gene is TRBD1 (5 bases). This CDR3 is built from 13 residues. Deletions cut 6 bases from V and 1 base from J, with 9 bases between. The V gene's germline CDR1 is MNHEY and CDR2 SMNVEV (reference sequence). CDR3 sequence reads: CASRKQVQETQYF. The CDR3 nucleotides read TGTGCCAGCAGGAAACAGGTCCAAGAGACCCAGTACTTC.

The chain joins TRBV19 to TRBJ1-5; D call uncertain. Per germline, CDR1 LNHDA and CDR2 SQIVND (reference sequence). The CDR3 runs 13 residues. The V and J ends lost 7 bases and 6 bases respectively, with 13 bases between them. For the CDR3, the DNA is TGTGCCAGTACCACATCGGGGTTTCAGCCCCAGCATTTT. This encodes CASTTSGFQPQHF.

Only one count was recorded for this clone. The CDR3 here is CASSVAVRWAYSGANVLTF. CDR3 nucleotide sequence: TGTGCCAGCAGCGTAGCGGTCCGCTGGGCTTACTCTGGGGCCAACGTCCTGACTTTC. This sequence joins TRBV9 and TRBJ2-6, with no clear D. This CDR3 is built from 19 residues. Germline V gene lookup returns CDR1 SGDLS and CDR2 YYNGEE. V lost 0 bases and J lost 0, with 16 bases in between.

J is TRBJ2-7 and V is TRBV28; D call uncertain. The V end lost 5 bases, the J end lost 2 bases, and 19 bases lay between the germline ends. CDR3 length: 16 amino acids. The germline CDR1 and CDR2 sequences are MDHEN and SYDVKM. The CDR3 protein is CASSVTVTIGTYEQYF. In nucleotides, the CDR3 is TGTGCCAGCAGTGTTACCGTGACAATAGGCACCTACGAGCAGTACTTC.

The chain carries TRBV18 and TRBJ1-1; D possibly corresponds to TRBD1 (6 bases). CDR1 is KGHSH, CDR2 LQKENI, per germline. This CDR3 has 14 amino acids. V lost 0 bases, J lost 5 bases, and 10 bases lay in between. The CDR3 bases are TGTGCCAGCTCACCACCGGGGGGCAGAACTGAAGCTTTCTTT. Translation: CASSPPGGRTEAFF. Drawing the rest from reference TRBV18 and TRBJ1-1, the complete variable domain is NAGVMQNPRHLVRRRGQEARLRCSPMKGHSHVYWYRQLPEEGLKFMVYLQKENIIDESGMPKERFSAEFPKEGPSILRIQQVVRGDSAAYFCASSPPGGRTEAFFGQGTRLTVV.

The chain uses TRBV5-1 and TRBJ2-7; 10 nucleotides agree with TRBD2. The germline V gene has CDR1 SGHRS and CDR2 YFSETQ. CDR3 length equals 14 residues. Unmatched junction bases numbered 7, after V lost 7 bases and J lost 3 bases. CDR3 bases: TGCGCCAGCCAAGGCCTAGCGGGAGTCTACGAGCAGTACTTC. It translates to CASQGLAGVYEQYF.

This clone was seen just once. The chain links TRBV25-1 to TRBJ1-4; no clear D. Deletions cut 5 bases from V and 2 bases from J, with 15 bases between. Germline V CDR1 and CDR2: MGHDK, SYGVNS. The CDR3 covers 16 residues. The CDR3 loop reads CASSLATKGTNEKLFF. CDR3 nucleotides: TGTGCCAGCAGTCTGGCGACAAAAGGCACTAATGAAAAACTGTTTTTT.

The chain uses TRBV11-2 and TRBJ1-5; D might be TRBD1 (5 bases). Looked up from germline, CDR1 is SGHAT and CDR2 is FQNNGV. This CDR3 is 14 amino acids long. Trimming left V 4 bases short and J 1 base short, with 8 bases between. As DNA, the CDR3 is TGTGCCAGCAGCTACGGGACGAGCAATCAGCCCCAGCATTTT. Translation: CASSYGTSNQPQHF.

This sequence joins TRBV7-2 and TRBJ2-3; TRBD2 matches 10 bases. The V and J ends lost 1 base and 2 bases, in that order; junction bases with no gene match: 12. The V gene's germline CDR1 is SGHTA and CDR2 FQGNSA. The CDR3 consists of 19 residues. CDR3 DNA sequence: TGTGCCAGCAGCTTAGTGGCCGTTATAGCGGGAGGACACACAGATACGCAGTATTTT. This translates into CASSLVAVIAGGHTDTQYF.

This chain links TRBV5-1 with TRBJ1-4; 7 nucleotides line up with TRBD1. Germline CDR1 and CDR2: SGHRS and YFSETQ. This CDR3 is 15 amino acids long. V lost 5 bases to trimming and J lost 5 bases; unmatched junction nucleotides: 9. CDR3: CASSRRTGENEKLFF. The CDR3, as DNA: TGCGCCAGCAGTAGGAGGACAGGAGAAAATGAAAAACTGTTTTTT.

The chain is built from TRBV4-2 and TRBJ2-1, with TRBD2 matching 10 bases. Trimming cost V 1 base and J 9 bases; bases outside gene matches: 12. The germline CDR1 and CDR2 sequences are LGHNA and YNFKEQ. The CDR3 runs to 17 residues. The CDR3 is CASSQGQPSGGASEQFF. The CDR3 DNA sequence: TGTGCCAGCAGCCAAGGGCAGCCAAGCGGGGGGGCGAGTGAGCAGTTCTTC.

J is TRBJ2-5 and V is TRBV18; D unclear. The CDR3 totals 12 residues. V dropped 3 bases and J dropped 5 bases, with 7 bases sitting between them. Germline V gives CDR1 KGHSH, CDR2 LQKENI. The CDR3 nucleotides are TGTGCCAGCTCACCGGTGGGGGAGACCCAGTACTTC. Translating gives CASSPVGETQYF.